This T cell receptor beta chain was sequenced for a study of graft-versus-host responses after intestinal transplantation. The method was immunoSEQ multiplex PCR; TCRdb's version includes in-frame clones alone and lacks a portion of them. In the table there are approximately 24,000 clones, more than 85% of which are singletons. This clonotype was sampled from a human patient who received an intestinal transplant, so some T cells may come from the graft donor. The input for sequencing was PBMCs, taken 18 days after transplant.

CDR3 region: CASSQSGLGLAEETQYF. The CDR3 nucleotides are TGCGCCAGCAGTCAATCGGGTCTGGGACTAGCTGAAGAGACCCAGTACTTC. The chain recombines TRBV23-1 with TRBJ2-5, with 9 positions matching TRBD2. TRBV23-1 is recorded as an ORF, its role being uncertain. The V gene end was trimmed by 0 bases and the J gene end by 3 bases; junction bases not matched to a gene: 8. The CDR3 totals 17 residues.